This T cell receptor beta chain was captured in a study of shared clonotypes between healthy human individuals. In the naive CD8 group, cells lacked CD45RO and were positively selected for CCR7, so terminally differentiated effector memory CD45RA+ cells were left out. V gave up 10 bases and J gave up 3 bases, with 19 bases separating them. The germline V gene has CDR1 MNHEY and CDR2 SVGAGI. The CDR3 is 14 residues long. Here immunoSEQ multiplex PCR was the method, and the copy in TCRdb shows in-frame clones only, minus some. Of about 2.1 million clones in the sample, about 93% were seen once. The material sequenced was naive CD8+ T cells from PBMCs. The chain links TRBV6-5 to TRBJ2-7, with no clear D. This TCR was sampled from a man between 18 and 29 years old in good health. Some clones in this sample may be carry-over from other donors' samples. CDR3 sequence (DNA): TGTGCCACCAAATTATCTAACCCACTCTACGAGCAGTACTTC. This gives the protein CATKLSNPLYEQYF.